A selection of T cell receptor beta chains follows, all from one sample in a study of human T cells and chemical hapten exposure. Via MiXCR, TCRdb re-called the RACE reads, giving one row per CDR3 protein. The sample has about 350,000 distinct CDR3 sequences, under 6.5% seen once. The source material was whole blood, sampled in connection with sensitization to the hapten diphenylcyclopropenone (DPC). These receptors came from a woman in her late teens or twenties with alopecia areata. Some clones in this sample may be carry-over from other donors' samples. Both conserved end residues are part of each CDR3. The order of the fields is J gene, D gene, CDR3 length, V gene, clone size, CDR3 protein, CDR3 DNA. The D gene is left open where the match is weak. Clone size is given for some rows only: seen once, a few or many times, or a class if the clone is expanded.

J: TRBJ2-5; D: .; length: 14; V: TRBV10-3; size: few; CDR3: CAISESDIQETQYF; DNA: TGTGCCATCAGTGAGTCGGATATCCAAGAGACCCAGTACTTC
J: TRBJ2-1; D: TRBD1; length: 15; V: TRBV7-2; size: .; CDR3: CASSTGQGHYNEQFF; DNA: TGTGCCAGCAGCACGGGACAGGGACACTACAATGAGCAGTTCTTC
J: TRBJ1-2; D: .; length: 14; V: TRBV3-1; size: few; CDR3: CASSQDWAIYGYTF; DNA: TGTGCCAGCAGCCAAGATTGGGCTATCTATGGCTACACCTTC
J: TRBJ1-1; D: .; length: 12; V: TRBV3-1; size: few; CDR3: CASSQDLREAFF; DNA: TGTGCCAGCAGCCAAGATTTAAGGGAAGCTTTCTTT
J: TRBJ2-3; D: .; length: 13; V: TRBV2; size: .; CDR3: CASRQGSPDTQYF; DNA: TGTGCCAGCAGGCAGGGGAGCCCAGATACGCAGTATTTT
J: TRBJ2-5; D: .; length: 12; V: TRBV20-1; size: many; CDR3: CSASSPEETQYF; DNA: TGCAGTGCAAGTTCGCCAGAAGAGACCCAGTACTTC
J: TRBJ2-5; D: TRBD1; length: 18; V: TRBV11-2; size: few; CDR3: CASSRSPGTGSVETTQYF; DNA: TGTGCCAGCAGCCGCAGTCCCGGGACAGGGTCCGTCGAGACGACCCAGTACTTC
J: TRBJ1-5; D: TRBD1; length: 15; V: TRBV18; size: many; CDR3: CASSPRPRGTEGQHF; DNA: TGTGCCAGCTCACCGCGTCCCAGGGGGACGGAGGGCCAGCATTTT
J: TRBJ2-3; D: .; length: 14; V: TRBV12-3/TRBV12-4; size: .; CDR3: CASRVAETTDTQYF; DNA: TGTGCCAGCAGGGTAGCGGAGACCACAGATACGCAGTATTTT
J: TRBJ2-2; D: .; length: 14; V: TRBV3-1; size: .; CDR3: CASRGAVNTGELFF; DNA: TGTGCCAGCAGGGGAGCGGTAAACACCGGGGAGCTGTTTTTT
J: TRBJ1-2; D: .; length: 17; V: TRBV4-1; size: many; CDR3: CASSQDQSLTPNYGYTF; DNA: TGCGCCAGCAGCCAAGATCAAAGTTTGACACCTAACTATGGCTACACCTTC